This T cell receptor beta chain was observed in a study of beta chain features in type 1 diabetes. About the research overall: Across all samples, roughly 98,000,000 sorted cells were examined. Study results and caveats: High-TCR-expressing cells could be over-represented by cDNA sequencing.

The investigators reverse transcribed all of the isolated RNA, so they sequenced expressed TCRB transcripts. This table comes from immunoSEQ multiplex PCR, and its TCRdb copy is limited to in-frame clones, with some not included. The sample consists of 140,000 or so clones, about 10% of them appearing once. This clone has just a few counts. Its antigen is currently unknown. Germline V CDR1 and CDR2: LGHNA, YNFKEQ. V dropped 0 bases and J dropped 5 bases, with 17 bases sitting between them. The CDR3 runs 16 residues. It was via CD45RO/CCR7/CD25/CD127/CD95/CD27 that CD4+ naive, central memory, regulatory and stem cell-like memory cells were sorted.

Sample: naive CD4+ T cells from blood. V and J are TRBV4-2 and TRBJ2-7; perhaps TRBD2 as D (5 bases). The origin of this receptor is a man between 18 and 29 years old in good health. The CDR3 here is CASSQDLGKGQDEQYF. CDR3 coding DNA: TGTGCCAGCAGCCAAGATCTCGGGAAGGGTCAGGACGAGCAGTACTTC.